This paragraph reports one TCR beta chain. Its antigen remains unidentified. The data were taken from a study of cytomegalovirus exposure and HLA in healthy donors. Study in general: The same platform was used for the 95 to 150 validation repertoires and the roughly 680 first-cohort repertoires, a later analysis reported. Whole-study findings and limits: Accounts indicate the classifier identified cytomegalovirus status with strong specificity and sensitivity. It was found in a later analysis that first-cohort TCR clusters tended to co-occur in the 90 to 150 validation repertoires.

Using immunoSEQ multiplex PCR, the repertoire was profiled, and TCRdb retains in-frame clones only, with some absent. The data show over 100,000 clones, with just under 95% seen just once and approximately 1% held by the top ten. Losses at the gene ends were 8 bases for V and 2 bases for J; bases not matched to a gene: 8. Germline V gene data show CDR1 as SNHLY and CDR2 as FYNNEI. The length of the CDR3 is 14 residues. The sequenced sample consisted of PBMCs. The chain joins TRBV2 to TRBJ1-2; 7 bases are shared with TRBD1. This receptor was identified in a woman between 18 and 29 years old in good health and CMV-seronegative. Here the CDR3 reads CASVPQGTNYGYTF. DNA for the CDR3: TGTGCCAGCGTCCCACAGGGGACGAACTATGGCTACACCTTC.